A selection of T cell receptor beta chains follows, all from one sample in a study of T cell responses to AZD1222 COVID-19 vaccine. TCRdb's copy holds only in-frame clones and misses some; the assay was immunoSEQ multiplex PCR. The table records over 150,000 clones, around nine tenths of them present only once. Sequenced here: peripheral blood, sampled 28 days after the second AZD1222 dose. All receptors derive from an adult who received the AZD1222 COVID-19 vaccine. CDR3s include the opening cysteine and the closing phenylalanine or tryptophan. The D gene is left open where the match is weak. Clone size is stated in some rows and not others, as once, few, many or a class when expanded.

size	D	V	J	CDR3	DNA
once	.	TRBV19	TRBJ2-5	CASSTQGRETQYF	TGTGCCAGTAGCACCCAGGGAAGGGAGACCCAGTACTTC
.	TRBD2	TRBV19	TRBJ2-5	CASSQVAGETQYF	TGTGCCAGTAGTCAAGTAGCGGGGGAGACCCAGTACTTC
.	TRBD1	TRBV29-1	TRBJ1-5	CSVGTGGSNQPQHF	TGCAGCGTTGGGACAGGCGGGAGCAATCAGCCCCAGCATTTT
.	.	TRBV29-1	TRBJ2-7	CSVNGQSYEQYF	TGCAGCGTTAATGGACAGTCCTACGAGCAGTACTTC
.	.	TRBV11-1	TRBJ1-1	CASSTTRTDLNTEAFF	TGTGCCAGCAGCACCACCCGGACAGACCTGAACACTGAAGCTTTCTTT
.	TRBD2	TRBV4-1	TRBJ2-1	CASGSLAGGATTYNEQFF	TGCGCCAGCGGCTCCTTAGCGGGGGGGGCCACTACCTACAATGAGCAGTTCTTC
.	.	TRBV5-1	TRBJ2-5	CASSSGQIQETQYF	TGCGCCAGCAGCTCCGGACAGATACAAGAGACCCAGTACTTC
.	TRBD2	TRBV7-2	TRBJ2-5	CASSFGLAGTYQETQYF	TGTGCCAGCAGCTTCGGACTAGCGGGGACGTACCAAGAGACCCAGTACTTC
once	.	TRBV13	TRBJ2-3	CASSFRSNTQYF	TGTGCCAGCAGCTTCCGATCAAATACGCAGTATTTT
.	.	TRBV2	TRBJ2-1	CASSEDGQGWGNEQFF	TGTGCCAGCAGTGAAGACGGGCAGGGGTGGGGCAATGAGCAGTTCTTC
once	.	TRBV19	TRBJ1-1	CASSTTVMNTEAFF	TGTGCCAGTAGTACGACAGTCATGAACACTGAAGCTTTCTTT
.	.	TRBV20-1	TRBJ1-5	CSASGGEGQHF	TGCAGTGCCTCCGGCGGGGAGGGCCAGCATTTT
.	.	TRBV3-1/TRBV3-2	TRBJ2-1	CASSQDRVNNEQFF	TGTGCCAGCAGCCAAGATCGTGTCAACAATGAGCAGTTCTTC
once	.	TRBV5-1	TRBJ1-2	CASSLPAYGYTF	TGCGCCAGCAGCTTGCCGGCCTATGGCTACACCTTC
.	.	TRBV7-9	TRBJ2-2	CASSAHRESNTGELFF	TGTGCCAGCAGCGCTCACAGGGAATCGAACACCGGGGAGCTGTTTTTT
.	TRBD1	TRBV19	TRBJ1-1	CASSPDRGYTEAFF	TGTGCCAGTAGTCCGGACAGGGGATACACTGAAGCTTTCTTT